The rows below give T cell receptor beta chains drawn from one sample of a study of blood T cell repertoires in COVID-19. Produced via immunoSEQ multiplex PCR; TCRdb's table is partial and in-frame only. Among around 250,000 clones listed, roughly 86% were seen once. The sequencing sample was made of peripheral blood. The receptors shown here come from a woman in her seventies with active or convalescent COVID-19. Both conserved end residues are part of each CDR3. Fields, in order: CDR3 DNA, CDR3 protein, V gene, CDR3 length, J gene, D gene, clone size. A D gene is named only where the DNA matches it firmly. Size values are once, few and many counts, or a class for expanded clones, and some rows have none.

CDR3 DNA: TGTGCCAGCAGCTCTCGGGACAGGCAGTTCATCTCTGGAAACACCATATATTTT
CDR3 protein: CASSSRDRQFISGNTIYF
V gene: TRBV11-2
CDR3 length: 18
J gene: TRBJ1-3
D gene: TRBD1
clone size: -

CDR3 DNA: TGTGCCAGCAGTCTTGGACAGTCCCAAGAGACCCAGTACTTC
CDR3 protein: CASSLGQSQETQYF
V gene: TRBV6-5
CDR3 length: 14
J gene: TRBJ2-5
D gene: -
clone size: -

CDR3 DNA: TGTGCCACCAGTGATAAAACAGGGGGCTGGGGCTACACCTTC
CDR3 protein: CATSDKTGGWGYTF
V gene: TRBV24-1
CDR3 length: 14
J gene: TRBJ1-2
D gene: TRBD1
clone size: -

CDR3 DNA: TGCAGCGTTGAAAAGAGAGGGGGCACTGAAGCTTTCTTT
CDR3 protein: CSVEKRGGTEAFF
V gene: TRBV29-1
CDR3 length: 13
J gene: TRBJ1-1
D gene: -
clone size: -

CDR3 DNA: TGTGCCAGCAGCTTAACAGGGCAACAGCCCCAGCATTTT
CDR3 protein: CASSLTGQQPQHF
V gene: TRBV5-6
CDR3 length: 13
J gene: TRBJ1-5
D gene: -
clone size: -

CDR3 DNA: TGTGCCAGCATCACCCAGGGTGCGCCCGGCGAGCAGTACTTC
CDR3 protein: CASITQGAPGEQYF
V gene: TRBV13
CDR3 length: 14
J gene: TRBJ2-7
D gene: -
clone size: once

CDR3 DNA: TGTGCTAGTGCCGGGGGGTCGGCCGGGGAGCTGTTTTTT
CDR3 protein: CASAGGSAGELFF
V gene: TRBV12-5
CDR3 length: 13
J gene: TRBJ2-2
D gene: TRBD2
clone size: -

CDR3 DNA: TGCGCCACCCCGCGCCGGCTCTCCGGGTTTCCGTTCTTC
CDR3 protein: CATPRRLSGFPFF
V gene: TRBV23-1
CDR3 length: 13
J gene: TRBJ2-1
D gene: -
clone size: -

CDR3 DNA: TGTGCCAGTAGGTTCCAGGGGAAGGTTGCTAACTATGGCTACACCTTC
CDR3 protein: CASRFQGKVANYGYTF
V gene: TRBV19
CDR3 length: 16
J gene: TRBJ1-2
D gene: -
clone size: -

CDR3 DNA: TGTGCCAGCAGTCTAGGGGGAAGAGGGGAAGAGACCCAGTACTTC
CDR3 protein: CASSLGGRGEETQYF
V gene: TRBV9
CDR3 length: 15
J gene: TRBJ2-5
D gene: -
clone size: -

CDR3 DNA: TGTGCCATCAGTGAGTCAGGACAGTTCTACGAGCAGTACTTC
CDR3 protein: CAISESGQFYEQYF
V gene: TRBV10-3
CDR3 length: 14
J gene: TRBJ2-7
D gene: -
clone size: -

CDR3 DNA: TGTGCCAGCAGCGTCCTAGAAGGTTACACAGATACGCAGTATTTT
CDR3 protein: CASSVLEGYTDTQYF
V gene: TRBV9
CDR3 length: 15
J gene: TRBJ2-3
D gene: -
clone size: -

CDR3 DNA: TGCGCCAGTTCCCGGGACAAGAAGGGGGGCTACACCTTC
CDR3 protein: CASSRDKKGGYTF
V gene: TRBV10-1
CDR3 length: 13
J gene: TRBJ1-2
D gene: -
clone size: -

CDR3 DNA: TGTGCCAGCAGTCATACAGATGGGTATACGCAGTATTTT
CDR3 protein: CASSHTDGYTQYF
V gene: TRBV11-2
CDR3 length: 13
J gene: TRBJ2-3
D gene: -
clone size: once

CDR3 DNA: TGTGCCAGTGGGGCCAATAATTCACCCCTCCACTTT
CDR3 protein: CASGANNSPLHF
V gene: TRBV19
CDR3 length: 12
J gene: TRBJ1-6
D gene: -
clone size: few

CDR3 DNA: TGCGCCAGCAGCTTGGGGACAGGGAGGTCTAACACCATATATTTT
CDR3 protein: CASSLGTGRSNTIYF
V gene: TRBV5-1
CDR3 length: 15
J gene: TRBJ1-3
D gene: TRBD1
clone size: once

CDR3 DNA: TGTGCCAGCAGCCCTGGACAGAGATCTAATGAAAAACTGTTTTTT
CDR3 protein: CASSPGQRSNEKLFF
V gene: TRBV7-2
CDR3 length: 15
J gene: TRBJ1-4
D gene: -
clone size: once

CDR3 DNA: TGCGCCAGCAGCTTGGGAGGCACAGGGTTTAATGAAAAACTGTTTTTT
CDR3 protein: CASSLGGTGFNEKLFF
V gene: TRBV5-1
CDR3 length: 16
J gene: TRBJ1-4
D gene: -
clone size: -

CDR3 DNA: TGTGCCAGCAGCGTGCAGGCAGTCACCGGGGAGCTGTTTTTT
CDR3 protein: CASSVQAVTGELFF
V gene: TRBV9
CDR3 length: 14
J gene: TRBJ2-2
D gene: -
clone size: -

CDR3 DNA: TGTGCCAGCAGTCCCTCCCCTGCGGGGACTGAAGCTTTCTTT
CDR3 protein: CASSPSPAGTEAFF
V gene: TRBV28
CDR3 length: 14
J gene: TRBJ1-1
D gene: -
clone size: once

CDR3 DNA: TGCGCCAGCAGCCAAGGTGGTGTTCCTACCCGCCTTGTTCAGTACTTC
CDR3 protein: CASSQGGVPTRLVQYF
V gene: TRBV4-1
CDR3 length: 16
J gene: TRBJ2-4
D gene: -
clone size: once

CDR3 DNA: TGTGCCAGTAGTATACCGGGAATAAGGGAAAAACTGTTTTTT
CDR3 protein: CASSIPGIREKLFF
V gene: TRBV19
CDR3 length: 14
J gene: TRBJ1-4
D gene: -
clone size: few

CDR3 DNA: TGTGCCAGCTCACCGGCCGGGGGGTCCACTGAAGCTTTCTTT
CDR3 protein: CASSPAGGSTEAFF
V gene: TRBV18
CDR3 length: 14
J gene: TRBJ1-1
D gene: -
clone size: -

CDR3 DNA: TGTGCCAGCAGCTTGGTGGCCGATACGAGCGGACAGGCGACACCCTACGAGCAGTACTTC
CDR3 protein: CASSLVADTSGQATPYEQYF
V gene: TRBV5-8
CDR3 length: 20
J gene: TRBJ2-7
D gene: TRBD1
clone size: -

CDR3 DNA: TGTGCCAGCAGTCCCAGGTGGGGCCCCCTCCACTTT
CDR3 protein: CASSPRWGPLHF
V gene: TRBV28
CDR3 length: 12
J gene: TRBJ1-6
D gene: -
clone size: -

CDR3 DNA: TGTGCCTCAACTCCTGGAGGGGGCTTCTCCTACGAGCAGTACTTC
CDR3 protein: CASTPGGGFSYEQYF
V gene: TRBV27
CDR3 length: 15
J gene: TRBJ2-7
D gene: -
clone size: -

CDR3 DNA: TGTGCCAGCAGCCCGATGGGGGCCAGTCTCACAGATACGCAGTATTTT
CDR3 protein: CASSPMGASLTDTQYF
V gene: TRBV9
CDR3 length: 16
J gene: TRBJ2-3
D gene: -
clone size: once

CDR3 DNA: TGTGCCAGCAGCCAATTGGCAAACACTGAAGCTTTCTTT
CDR3 protein: CASSQLANTEAFF
V gene: TRBV14
CDR3 length: 13
J gene: TRBJ1-1
D gene: -
clone size: -

CDR3 DNA: TGTGCCAGCAGTGAACAGGGAGGGCAAGAGACCCAGTACTTC
CDR3 protein: CASSEQGGQETQYF
V gene: TRBV6-1
CDR3 length: 14
J gene: TRBJ2-5
D gene: TRBD2
clone size: -

CDR3 DNA: TGTGCCAGCAGCTTTCCCAGGAATCAGCCCCAGCATTTT
CDR3 protein: CASSFPRNQPQHF
V gene: TRBV11-3
CDR3 length: 13
J gene: TRBJ1-5
D gene: -
clone size: -

CDR3 DNA: TGTGCCAGCGGGGGGGACTATAATTCACCCCTCCACTTT
CDR3 protein: CASGGDYNSPLHF
V gene: TRBV25-1
CDR3 length: 13
J gene: TRBJ1-6
D gene: -
clone size: few

CDR3 DNA: TGTGCCAGCAGTGACAGGCGGGGAGGAGGTGGCTACACCTTC
CDR3 protein: CASSDRRGGGGYTF
V gene: TRBV2
CDR3 length: 14
J gene: TRBJ1-2
D gene: -
clone size: -

CDR3 DNA: TGTGCCAGTAGTACAGTTCCTAATGAAAAACTGTTTTTT
CDR3 protein: CASSTVPNEKLFF
V gene: TRBV19
CDR3 length: 13
J gene: TRBJ1-4
D gene: -
clone size: -

CDR3 DNA: TGTGCCAGTAGTATAGGGACAGATTATAATTCACCCCTCCACTTT
CDR3 protein: CASSIGTDYNSPLHF
V gene: TRBV19
CDR3 length: 15
J gene: TRBJ1-6
D gene: -
clone size: -

CDR3 DNA: TGCGCCAGCAGCTTGTCTGGGGCCGAGACCCAGTACTTC
CDR3 protein: CASSLSGAETQYF
V gene: TRBV5-1
CDR3 length: 13
J gene: TRBJ2-5
D gene: -
clone size: -

CDR3 DNA: TGTGCCAGCAGCCAAGATCGGACTCCGAGCTCCTACAATGAGCAGTTCTTC
CDR3 protein: CASSQDRTPSSYNEQFF
V gene: TRBV3-1/TRBV3-2
CDR3 length: 17
J gene: TRBJ2-1
D gene: -
clone size: -

CDR3 DNA: TGCAGCGTCCGTTGGGAGCTGTTTTTT
CDR3 protein: CSVRWELFF
V gene: TRBV29-1
CDR3 length: 9
J gene: TRBJ2-2
D gene: -
clone size: -

CDR3 DNA: TGTGCCATCAATTCAGGAAAGGTTTTGGATGAGCAGTTCTTC
CDR3 protein: CAINSGKVLDEQFF
V gene: TRBV10-3
CDR3 length: 14
J gene: TRBJ2-1
D gene: -
clone size: -

CDR3 DNA: TGTGCCAGCAGTGACCGGGACAGGCTCACAGATACGCAGTATTTT
CDR3 protein: CASSDRDRLTDTQYF
V gene: TRBV6-1
CDR3 length: 15
J gene: TRBJ2-3
D gene: TRBD1
clone size: -

CDR3 DNA: TGTGCCAGTAGCATTAGCGTCCGGGAAGGAGAGACCCAGTACTTC
CDR3 protein: CASSISVREGETQYF
V gene: TRBV19
CDR3 length: 15
J gene: TRBJ2-5
D gene: -
clone size: once

CDR3 DNA: TGTGCCAGCAGCCATTCTGAAGGGCAGGGCGAGACCTTC
CDR3 protein: CASSHSEGQGETF
V gene: TRBV27
CDR3 length: 13
J gene: TRBJ1-2
D gene: -
clone size: once

CDR3 DNA: TGTGCCAGCAGTTCCCGGGCGGGGGAAAAACTGTTTTTT
CDR3 protein: CASSSRAGEKLFF
V gene: TRBV6-5
CDR3 length: 13
J gene: TRBJ1-4
D gene: -
clone size: -

CDR3 DNA: TGTGCCAGCTCGGGACTAGCCGCGCGGAAGCAGTTCTTC
CDR3 protein: CASSGLAARKQFF
V gene: TRBV6-5
CDR3 length: 13
J gene: TRBJ2-1
D gene: TRBD2
clone size: -

CDR3 DNA: TGTGCCAGCAGTTACCAGAAAAACACTGAAGCTTTCTTT
CDR3 protein: CASSYQKNTEAFF
V gene: TRBV6-6
CDR3 length: 13
J gene: TRBJ1-1
D gene: -
clone size: -

CDR3 DNA: TGTGCCAGCAGCCAAGGAGGGAAGGGTCGATCACCCCTCCACTTT
CDR3 protein: CASSQGGKGRSPLHF
V gene: TRBV3-1/TRBV3-2
CDR3 length: 15
J gene: TRBJ1-6
D gene: -
clone size: -

CDR3 DNA: TGTGCCAGTAGTGCCGGGGGGAGCAGGGGGCTGTATCAGCCCCAGCATTTT
CDR3 protein: CASSAGGSRGLYQPQHF
V gene: TRBV19
CDR3 length: 17
J gene: TRBJ1-5
D gene: TRBD1
clone size: once

CDR3 DNA: TGTGCCACCAGCAGAGACAGGCTCTCTGGCTACACCTTC
CDR3 protein: CATSRDRLSGYTF
V gene: TRBV15
CDR3 length: 13
J gene: TRBJ1-2
D gene: -
clone size: few

CDR3 DNA: TGTGCCAGCAGCCAAGATGGTCCAGGCGGCAATCAGCCCCAGCATTTT
CDR3 protein: CASSQDGPGGNQPQHF
V gene: TRBV3-1/TRBV3-2
CDR3 length: 16
J gene: TRBJ1-5
D gene: -
clone size: once

CDR3 DNA: TGTGCCAGCAGCCAAGGTCTAGCGCTAGTTGAGCAGTTCTTC
CDR3 protein: CASSQGLALVEQFF
V gene: TRBV3-1/TRBV3-2
CDR3 length: 14
J gene: TRBJ2-1
D gene: -
clone size: -

CDR3 DNA: TGTGCCACCAGTGAGAACTCGCTGGTGGGACTGAACACCGGGGAGCTGTTTTTT
CDR3 protein: CATSENSLVGLNTGELFF
V gene: TRBV24-1
CDR3 length: 18
J gene: TRBJ2-2
D gene: -
clone size: few

CDR3 DNA: TGTGCCAGCAGCTTGGGGGCGCGAGAGACCCAGTACTTC
CDR3 protein: CASSLGARETQYF
V gene: TRBV11-2
CDR3 length: 13
J gene: TRBJ2-5
D gene: -
clone size: -

CDR3 DNA: TGCGCCAGCAGCTTGGCGGGACAGGGTAACACCGGGGAGCTGTTTTTT
CDR3 protein: CASSLAGQGNTGELFF
V gene: TRBV5-1
CDR3 length: 16
J gene: TRBJ2-2
D gene: TRBD1
clone size: -

CDR3 DNA: TGTGCCATCAGTGAGTCGGAGGCAGCTAACTATGGCTACACCTTC
CDR3 protein: CAISESEAANYGYTF
V gene: TRBV10-3
CDR3 length: 15
J gene: TRBJ1-2
D gene: -
clone size: -

CDR3 DNA: TGCGCCAGCAGCCAGGGCGAGGGATTTGAAGCTTTCTTT
CDR3 protein: CASSQGEGFEAFF
V gene: TRBV4-1
CDR3 length: 13
J gene: TRBJ1-1
D gene: -
clone size: -

CDR3 DNA: TGCAGCGCCGGACTTTTGGAAGGCTACACCTTC
CDR3 protein: CSAGLLEGYTF
V gene: TRBV29-1
CDR3 length: 11
J gene: TRBJ1-2
D gene: -
clone size: -

CDR3 DNA: TGTGCCACCAGCTTCTCAGGGCCGGCGGATCAAGAGACCCAGTACTTC
CDR3 protein: CATSFSGPADQETQYF
V gene: TRBV24-1
CDR3 length: 16
J gene: TRBJ2-5
D gene: -
clone size: -

CDR3 DNA: TGTGCCAGCAGACTTACAGGGGGCTCGGAAGCTTTCTTT
CDR3 protein: CASRLTGGSEAFF
V gene: TRBV7-2
CDR3 length: 13
J gene: TRBJ1-1
D gene: TRBD1
clone size: -